This TCR beta chain emerged from a study of T cell responses to AZD1222 COVID-19 vaccine. Study conclusions and caveats: Spike-specific TCR breadth and depth both grew after two AZD1222 doses. The study reported that nearly half of spike-specific TCRs target unmutated variant regions. Clonal diversity may have been underestimated, and the donors were mostly white British, with more females than males.

Sequencing used immunoSEQ multiplex PCR; TCRdb keeps in-frame clones, though not all of them. The table records over 120,000 clones, about 86% of them present only once. Regarding this clone: Its antigen is unidentified. Other DNA sequences of this sample code for an identical CDR3.

V was trimmed by 0 bases and J by 1 base, leaving 7 bases between them. The CDR3 runs 14 residues. Germline lookup yields CDR1 SGHTS and CDR2 YDEGEE. V gene TRBV5-8 combines with J gene TRBJ1-1; D gene uncertain. This TCR came from an adult who received the AZD1222 COVID-19 vaccine. The source material was peripheral blood, sampled 28 days after the second AZD1222 dose. This chain's CDR3 is CASSLAAGNTEAFF. CDR3 nucleotides: TGTGCCAGCAGCTTGGCCGCGGGGAACACTGAAGCTTTCTTT. Supplemented by reference TRBV5-8 and TRBJ1-1, the full variable domain reads EAGVTQSPTHLIKTRGQQATLRCSPISGHTSVYWYQQALGLGLQFLLWYDEGEERNRGNFPPRFSGRQFPNYSSELNVNALELEDSALYLCASSLAAGNTEAFFGQGTRLTVV.